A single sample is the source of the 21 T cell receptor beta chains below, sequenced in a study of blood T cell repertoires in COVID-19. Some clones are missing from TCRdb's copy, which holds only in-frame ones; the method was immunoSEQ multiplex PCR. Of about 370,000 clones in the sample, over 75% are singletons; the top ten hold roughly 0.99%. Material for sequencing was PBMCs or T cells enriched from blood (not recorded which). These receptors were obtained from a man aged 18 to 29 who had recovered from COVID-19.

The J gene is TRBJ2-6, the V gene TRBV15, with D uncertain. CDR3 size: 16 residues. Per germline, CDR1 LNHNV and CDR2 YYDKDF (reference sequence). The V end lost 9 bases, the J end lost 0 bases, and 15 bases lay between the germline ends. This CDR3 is CATKDSVSSGANVLTF. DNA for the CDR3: TGTGCCACTAAAGATTCCGTCAGCTCTGGGGCCAACGTCCTGACTTTC.

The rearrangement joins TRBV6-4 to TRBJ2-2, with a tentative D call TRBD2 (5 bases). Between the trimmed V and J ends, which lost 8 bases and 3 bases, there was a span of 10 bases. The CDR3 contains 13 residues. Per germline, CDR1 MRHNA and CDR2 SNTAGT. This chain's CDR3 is CASVSDYTGELFF. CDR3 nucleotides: TGTGCCAGCGTATCGGACTACACCGGGGAGCTGTTTTTT.

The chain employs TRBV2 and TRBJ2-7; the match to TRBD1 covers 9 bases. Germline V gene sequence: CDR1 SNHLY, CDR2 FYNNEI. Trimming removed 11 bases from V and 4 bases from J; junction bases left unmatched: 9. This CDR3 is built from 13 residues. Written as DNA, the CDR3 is TGTGCCGGGGCTCCGGGACAGGGATACGAGCAGTACTTC. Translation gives CAGAPGQGYEQYF.

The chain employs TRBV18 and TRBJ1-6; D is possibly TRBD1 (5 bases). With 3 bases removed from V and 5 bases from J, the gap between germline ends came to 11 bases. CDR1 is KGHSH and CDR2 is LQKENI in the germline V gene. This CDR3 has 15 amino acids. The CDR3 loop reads CASSPGAADNSPLHF. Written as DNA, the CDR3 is TGTGCCAGCTCACCTGGGGCAGCTGATAATTCACCCCTCCACTTT. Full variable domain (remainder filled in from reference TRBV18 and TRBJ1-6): NAGVMQNPRHLVRRRGQEARLRCSPMKGHSHVYWYRQLPEEGLKFMVYLQKENIIDESGMPKERFSAEFPKEGPSILRIQQVVRGDSAAYFCASSPGAADNSPLHFGNGTRLTVT.

This chain's CDR3 is CASSIITEGRELFF. CDR3 nucleotide sequence: TGTGCCAGTAGTATAATCACAGAAGGCCGGGAGCTGTTTTTT. The rearrangement links TRBV19 to TRBJ2-2; no definite D call. Germline V lookup: CDR1 LNHDA, CDR2 SQIVND (reference sequence). V was cut by 2 bases and J by 9 bases, with 13 bases left in between. This CDR3 is built from 14 residues.

The CDR3 bases are TGCAGTGCCAGTCGAGGGACAGAGAATGAAAAACTGTTTTTT. This gives the protein CSASRGTENEKLFF. This chain joins TRBV20-1 and TRBJ1-4, with 7 bases fitting TRBD1. This CDR3 is 14 amino acids long. V was pared by 6 bases and J by 5 bases, with 9 bases of the junction left unmatched. From germline, CDR1 is DFQATT and CDR2 SNEGSKA (reference sequence).

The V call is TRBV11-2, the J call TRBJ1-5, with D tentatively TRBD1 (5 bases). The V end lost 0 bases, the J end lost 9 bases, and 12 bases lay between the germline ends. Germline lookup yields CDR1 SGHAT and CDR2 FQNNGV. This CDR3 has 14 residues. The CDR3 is CASSLDGGGGPQHF. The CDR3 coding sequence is TGTGCCAGCAGCTTAGATGGCGGGGGAGGGCCCCAGCATTTT.

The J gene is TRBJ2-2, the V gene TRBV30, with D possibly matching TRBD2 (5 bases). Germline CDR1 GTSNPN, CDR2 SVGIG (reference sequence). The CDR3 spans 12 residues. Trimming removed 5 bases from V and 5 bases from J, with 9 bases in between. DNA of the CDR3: TGTGCCTGGGGCCGGAGGACCGGGGAGCTGTTTTTT. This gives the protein CAWGRRTGELFF. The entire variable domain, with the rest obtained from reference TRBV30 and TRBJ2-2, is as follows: SQTIHQWPATLVQPVGSPLSLECTVEGTSNPNLYWYRQAAGRGLQLLFYSVGIGQISSEVPQNLSASRPQDRQFILSSKKLLLSDSGFYLCAWGRRTGELFFGEGSRLTVL.

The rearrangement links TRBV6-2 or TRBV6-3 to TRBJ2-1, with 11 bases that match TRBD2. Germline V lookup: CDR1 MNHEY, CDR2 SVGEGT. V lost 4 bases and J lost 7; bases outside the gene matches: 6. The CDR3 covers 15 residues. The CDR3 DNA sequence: TGTGCCAGCAGTTCGGTAGCGGGGGGGCGTAATGAGCAGTTCTTC. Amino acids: CASSSVAGGRNEQFF.

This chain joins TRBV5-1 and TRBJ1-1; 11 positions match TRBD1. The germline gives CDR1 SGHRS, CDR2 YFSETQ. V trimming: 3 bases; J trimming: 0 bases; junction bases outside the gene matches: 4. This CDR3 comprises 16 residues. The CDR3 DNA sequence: TGCGCCAGCAGCTGGGGGACAGGGGGATTGAACACTGAAGCTTTCTTT. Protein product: CASSWGTGGLNTEAFF.

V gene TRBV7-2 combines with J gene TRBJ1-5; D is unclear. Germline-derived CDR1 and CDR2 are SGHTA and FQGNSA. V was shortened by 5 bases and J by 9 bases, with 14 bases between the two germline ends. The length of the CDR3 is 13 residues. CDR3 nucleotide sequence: TGTGCCAGCAGCCTAGGCGACCGGGGGCCCCAGCATTTT. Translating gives CASSLGDRGPQHF.

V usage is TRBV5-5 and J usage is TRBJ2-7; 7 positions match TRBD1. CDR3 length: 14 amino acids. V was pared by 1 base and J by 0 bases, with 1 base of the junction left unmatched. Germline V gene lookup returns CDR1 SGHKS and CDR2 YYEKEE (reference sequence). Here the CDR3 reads CASSLWDSSYEQYF. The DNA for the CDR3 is TGTGCCAGCAGCTTGTGGGACAGCTCCTACGAGCAGTACTTC.

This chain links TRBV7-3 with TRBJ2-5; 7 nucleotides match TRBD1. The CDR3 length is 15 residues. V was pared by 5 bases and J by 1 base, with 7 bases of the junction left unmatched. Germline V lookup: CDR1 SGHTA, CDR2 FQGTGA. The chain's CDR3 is CASSPNRGPQETQYF. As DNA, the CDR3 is TGTGCCAGCAGCCCGAACAGGGGACCCCAAGAGACCCAGTACTTC.

The CDR3 bases are TGTGCCAGCAGTTTAACAGGGATGAGCTCCTACAATGAGCAGTTCTTC. Its translation: CASSLTGMSSYNEQFF. The chain is built from TRBV28 and TRBJ2-1, with a tentative D call TRBD1 (6 bases). Germline V gives CDR1 MDHEN, CDR2 SYDVKM. Between the trimmed V and J ends, which lost 2 bases and 0 bases, there was a span of 11 bases. The CDR3 consists of 16 residues.

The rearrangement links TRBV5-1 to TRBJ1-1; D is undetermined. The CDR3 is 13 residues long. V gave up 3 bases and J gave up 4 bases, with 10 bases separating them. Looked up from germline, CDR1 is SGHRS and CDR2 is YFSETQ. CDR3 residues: CASSSGGRTEAFF. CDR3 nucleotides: TGCGCCAGCAGCTCCGGCGGGCGCACTGAAGCTTTCTTT.

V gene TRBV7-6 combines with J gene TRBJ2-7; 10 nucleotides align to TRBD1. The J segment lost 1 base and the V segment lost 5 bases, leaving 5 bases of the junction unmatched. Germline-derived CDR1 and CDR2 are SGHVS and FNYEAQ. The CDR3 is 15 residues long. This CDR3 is CASSIGTGVSYEQYF. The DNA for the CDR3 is TGTGCCAGCAGCATAGGGACAGGGGTTTCCTACGAGCAGTACTTC.

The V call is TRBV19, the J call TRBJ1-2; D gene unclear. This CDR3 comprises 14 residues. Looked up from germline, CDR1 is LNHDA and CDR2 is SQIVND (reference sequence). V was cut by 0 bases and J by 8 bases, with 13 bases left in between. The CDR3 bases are TGTGCCAGTAGTATAGAGGAGGGCAAGCGCGGCTACACCTTC. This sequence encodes CASSIEEGKRGYTF.

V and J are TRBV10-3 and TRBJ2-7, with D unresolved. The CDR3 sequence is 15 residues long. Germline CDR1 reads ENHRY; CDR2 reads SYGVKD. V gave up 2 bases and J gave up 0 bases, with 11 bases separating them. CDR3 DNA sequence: TGTGCCATCAGTGAGGTCCAGATTATCTCCTACGAGCAGTACTTC. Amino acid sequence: CAISEVQIISYEQYF.

CDR3 coding DNA: TGTGCCAGCAGCCCCCGACAGGGGGCTACGTCTGCCCCCTACGAGCAGTACTTC. Amino acids: CASSPRQGATSAPYEQYF. V gene TRBV3-1 (or the pseudogene TRBV3-2) combines with J gene TRBJ2-7; 10 bases line up with TRBD1. Germline CDR1 and CDR2: LGHDT and YNNKEL (reference sequence). The CDR3 has 18 amino acids. V lost 4 bases and J lost 2; bases outside the gene matches: 14.

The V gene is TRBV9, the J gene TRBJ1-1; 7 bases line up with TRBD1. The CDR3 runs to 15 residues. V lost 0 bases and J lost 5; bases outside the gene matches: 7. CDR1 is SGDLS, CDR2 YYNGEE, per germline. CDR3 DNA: TGTGCCAGCAGCGTAGAGGGACAGTCTAATACTGAAGCTTTCTTT. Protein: CASSVEGQSNTEAFF.

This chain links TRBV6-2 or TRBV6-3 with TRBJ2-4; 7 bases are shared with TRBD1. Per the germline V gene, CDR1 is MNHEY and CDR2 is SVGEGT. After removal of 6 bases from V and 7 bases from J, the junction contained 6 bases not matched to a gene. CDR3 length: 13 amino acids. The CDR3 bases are TGTGCCAGCAGCCCGACAGGGAACAACATTCAGTACTTC. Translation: CASSPTGNNIQYF.